A single sample is the source of the 10 T cell receptor beta chains below, sequenced in a study of cytomegalovirus exposure and HLA in healthy donors (dated by TCRdb to 2016 to 2017). Library preparation was by the immunoSEQ multiplex PCR assay. The multiplex PCR relied on a mix of 60 forward primers for TCR Vbeta segments and 13 reverse primers for TCR Jbeta segments. Sourced from immuneACCESS, this table was stored by TCRdb with only in-frame sequences that have V and J called. A share of the clones is absent; for the studies checked, an unresolved V gene accounts for under half, and the remainder has no known explanation. Within this sample are some 200,000 clones, with about four fifths of them counted one time only. The ten top clones hold 1.5% to 1.7% of the sample. Sample: PBMCs. All receptors derive from a girl aged 5-17 years in good health and CMV-seropositive.

The V gene is TRBV7-8, the J gene TRBJ1-5; tentatively, D is TRBD1 (6 bases). V was cut by 3 bases and J by 5 bases, with 8 bases left in between. CDR1 and CDR2 from the germline V gene are SGHVS and FQNEAQ. The CDR3 contains 13 residues. The CDR3 is CASSFSGDQPQHF. CDR3 sequence (DNA): TGTGCCAGCAGCTTTTCAGGGGATCAGCCCCAGCATTTT.

This CDR3 is CATSRERKGVTSTDTQYF. CDR3 coding DNA: TGTGCCACCAGCAGAGAAAGGAAAGGGGTTACTAGCACAGATACGCAGTATTTT. The rearrangement uses TRBV15 and TRBJ2-3; the D gene is possibly TRBD1 (5 bases). This CDR3 contains 18 residues. Trimming left V 0 bases short and J 0 bases short, with 16 bases between. Germline CDR1 reads LNHNV; CDR2 reads YYDKDF (reference sequence). The entire variable domain, with the rest obtained from reference TRBV15 and TRBJ2-3, is as follows: DAMVIQNPRYQVTQFGKPVTLSCSQTLNHNVMYWYQQKSSQAPKLLFHYYDKDFNNEADTPDNFQSRRPNTSFCFLDIRSPGLGDTAMYLCATSRERKGVTSTDTQYFGPGTRLTVL.

The chain couples TRBV4-3 to TRBJ1-4; 7 bases fit TRBD1. Losses at the gene ends were 4 bases for V and 0 bases for J; bases not matched to a gene: 5. The CDR3 spans 16 residues. CDR1 is LGHNA and CDR2 is YSLEER in the germline V gene. Here the CDR3 DNA reads TGCGCCAGCAGCCCCCAGGGACAGACAACTAATGAAAAACTGTTTTTT. This sequence encodes CASSPQGQTTNEKLFF.

The chain joins TRBV7-6 to TRBJ1-4, with 9 nucleotides matching TRBD1. V shed 5 bases and J 11 bases; nucleotides not matched to a gene: 9. CDR3 size: 14 residues. Per the germline V gene, CDR1 is SGHVS and CDR2 is FNYEAQ. CDR3 protein: CASSPDRGARKLFF. CDR3 sequence (DNA): TGTGCCAGCAGCCCCGACAGGGGGGCTAGGAAACTGTTTTTT.

J is TRBJ1-3 and V is TRBV13; 7 nucleotides align to TRBD1. The CDR3 totals 17 residues. The germline V gene encodes CDR1 PRHDT and CDR2 FYEKMQ (reference sequence). Trimming removed 5 bases from V and 1 base from J; junction bases left unmatched: 11. For the CDR3, the DNA is TGTGCCAGCAGCCCCGGGGCCGGGACAGCTTCTGGAAACACCATATATTTT. Residues: CASSPGAGTASGNTIYF.

This clone was seen more than once but under ten times. The CDR3, as DNA: TGTGCCAGCAGACTTCGACAGGGGCATAATTCACCCCTCCACTTT. Translation: CASRLRQGHNSPLHF. The chain couples TRBV7-2 to TRBJ1-6; 8 bases line up with TRBD1. V lost 6 bases and J lost 5; bases outside the gene matches: 6. Germline lookup yields CDR1 SGHTA and CDR2 FQGNSA. The CDR3 covers 15 residues. Complete variable domain (other parts from reference TRBV7-2 and TRBJ1-6): GAGVSQSPSNKVTEKGKDVELRCDPISGHTALYWYRQSLGQGLEFLIYFQGNSAPDKSGLPSDRFSAERTGGSVSTLTIQRTQQEDSAVYLCASRLRQGHNSPLHFGNGTRLTVT.

In this sample, this clone turned up once. The V and J genes are TRBV27 and TRBJ1-4; the D is unclear. The V end lost 0 bases, the J end lost 0 bases, and 8 bases lay between the germline ends. The length of the CDR3 is 16 residues. Germline loops: CDR1 MNHEY, CDR2 SMNVEV (reference sequence). The CDR3 here is CASSLSRPATNEKLFF. CDR3 sequence (DNA): TGTGCCAGCAGTTTATCGAGGCCCGCAACTAATGAAAAACTGTTTTTT.

The chain employs TRBV4-1 and TRBJ1-4; D gene uncertain. This CDR3 spans 15 amino acids. The V end was cut by 0 bases, the J end by 4 bases, with 9 bases between. From germline, CDR1 is MGHRA and CDR2 YSYEKL. In nucleotides, the CDR3 is TGCGCCAGCAGCCAAGAGGCAGGATTTAATGAAAAACTGTTTTTT. Its translation is CASSQEAGFNEKLFF.

The rearrangement joins TRBV5-4 to TRBJ1-2; tentative D call: TRBD1 (6 bases). The CDR3 consists of 19 residues. Germline V gene data show CDR1 as SGHNT and CDR2 as YYREEE (reference sequence). V was cut by 4 bases and J by 0 bases, with 25 bases left in between. In nucleotides, the CDR3 is TGTGCCAGCAGCCCTGGGGGCGGGGGATGGCTACTCGCTAACTATGGCTACACCTTC. Translation: CASSPGGGGWLLANYGYTF.

V gene TRBV7-9 combines with J gene TRBJ2-7; D remains ambiguous. The ends were cut back, 1 base at V and 3 bases at J, with 4 bases in the middle. The CDR3 covers 12 residues. Germline-derived CDR1 and CDR2 are SEHNR and FQNEAQ (reference sequence). Here the CDR3 reads CASSLGSYEQYF. CDR3 DNA sequence: TGTGCCAGCAGCTTAGGGAGCTACGAGCAGTACTTC.